Sequencing of this T cell receptor (beta chain) was carried out in a study of blood T cell repertoires in COVID-19. This table comes from immunoSEQ multiplex PCR, and its TCRdb copy is limited to in-frame clones, with some not included. The data show 55,000 to 90,000 clones, approximately 83% seen once. The CDR3 has 15 residues. Between the trimmed V and J ends, which lost 2 bases and 4 bases, there was a span of 17 bases. In germline, CDR1 is SQVTM, CDR2 ANQGSEA. The chain employs TRBV29-1 and TRBJ1-1; tentatively, D is TRBD1 (5 bases). The sequenced sample consisted of peripheral blood. This clonotype originated in a woman in her sixties or seventies with acute or convalescent COVID-19. The CDR3 is CSVELGRGLGTEAFF. In DNA, the CDR3 is TGCAGCGTTGAATTGGGGAGGGGTCTCGGCACTGAAGCTTTCTTT.